The clone carrying this T cell receptor (beta chain) was observed at least ten times. A library of TCRbeta sequences, prepared with unique molecular identifiers, was generated. MiXCR was run by TCRdb on the PCR reads, yielding one entry per CDR3 protein. The table has more than 200,000 distinct CDR3 sequences, roughly a tenth seen once. Trimming took off 0 bases at V and 1 base at J, with 6 bases between the two ends. Germline values: CDR1 LGHDT, CDR2 YNNKEL (reference sequence). The CDR3 sequence is 14 residues long. The data were obtained in a study of T-cell reconstitution after alpha-beta-depleted transplantation in children.

This clonotype was obtained from a human donor who donated a stem cell graft to a child with SCID. The starting material was PBMCs from the stem cell graft donor, obtained from the stem cell graft. The chain uses TRBV3-1 and TRBJ1-1, with no clear D. The DNA for the CDR3 is TGTGCCAGCAGCCAAGATGGTTGGAACACTGAAGCTTTCTTT. Encoded protein: CASSQDGWNTEAFF.